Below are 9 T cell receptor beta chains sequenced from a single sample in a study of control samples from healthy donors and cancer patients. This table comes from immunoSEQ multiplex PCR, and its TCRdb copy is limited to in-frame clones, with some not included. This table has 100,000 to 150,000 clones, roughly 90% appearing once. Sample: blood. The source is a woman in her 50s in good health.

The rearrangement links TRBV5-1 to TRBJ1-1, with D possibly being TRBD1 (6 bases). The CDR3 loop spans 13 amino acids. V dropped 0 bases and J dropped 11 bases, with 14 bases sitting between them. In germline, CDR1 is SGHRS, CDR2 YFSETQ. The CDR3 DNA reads TGCGCCAGCAGCTTGGCAGGGGCTTCTGGTGCTTTCTTT. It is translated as CASSLAGASGAFF.

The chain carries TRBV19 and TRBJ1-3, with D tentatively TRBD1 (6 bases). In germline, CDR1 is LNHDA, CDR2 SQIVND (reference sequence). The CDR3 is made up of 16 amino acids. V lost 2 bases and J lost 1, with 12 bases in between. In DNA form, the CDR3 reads TGTGCCAGTAGTATACGGACAGTTTCTTCTGGAAACACCATATATTTT. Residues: CASSIRTVSSGNTIYF. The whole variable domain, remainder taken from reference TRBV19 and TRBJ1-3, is DGGITQSPKYLFRKEGQNVTLSCEQNLNHDAMYWYRQDPGQGLRLIYYSQIVNDFQKGDIAEGYSVSREKKESFPLTVTSAQKNPTAFYLCASSIRTVSSGNTIYFGEGSWLTVV.

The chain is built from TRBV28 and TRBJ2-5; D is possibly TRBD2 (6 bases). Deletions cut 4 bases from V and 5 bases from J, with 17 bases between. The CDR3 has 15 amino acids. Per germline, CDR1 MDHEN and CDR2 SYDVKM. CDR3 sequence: CASSYQTSSGETQYF. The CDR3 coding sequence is TGTGCCAGCAGTTATCAGACTAGTTCTGGGGAGACCCAGTACTTC. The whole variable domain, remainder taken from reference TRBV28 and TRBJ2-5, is DVKVTQSSRYLVKRTGEKVFLECVQDMDHENMFWYRQDPGLGLRLIYFSYDVKMKEKGDIPEGYSVSREKKERFSLILESASTNQTSMYLCASSYQTSSGETQYFGPGTRLLVL.

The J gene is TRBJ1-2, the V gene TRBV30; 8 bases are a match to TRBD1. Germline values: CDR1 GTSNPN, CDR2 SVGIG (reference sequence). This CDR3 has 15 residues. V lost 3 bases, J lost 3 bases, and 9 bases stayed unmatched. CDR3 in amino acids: CAWRDVQGVDYGYTF. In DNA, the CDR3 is TGTGCCTGGAGAGACGTACAGGGGGTGGACTATGGCTACACCTTC.

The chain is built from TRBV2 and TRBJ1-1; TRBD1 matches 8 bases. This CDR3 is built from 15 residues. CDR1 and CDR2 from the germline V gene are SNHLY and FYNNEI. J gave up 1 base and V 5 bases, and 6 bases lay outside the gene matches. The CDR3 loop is CASSFTGGRNTEAFF. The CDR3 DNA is TGTGCCAGCAGTTTTACAGGGGGACGGAACACTGAAGCTTTCTTT.

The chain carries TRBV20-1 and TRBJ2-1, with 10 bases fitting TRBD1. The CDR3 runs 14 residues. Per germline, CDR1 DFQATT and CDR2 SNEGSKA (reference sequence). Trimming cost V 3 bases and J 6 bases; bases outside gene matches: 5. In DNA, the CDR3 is TGCAGTGCTAGTGGACAGGGGGTGGTCAATGAGCAGTTCTTC. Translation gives CSASGQGVVNEQFF.

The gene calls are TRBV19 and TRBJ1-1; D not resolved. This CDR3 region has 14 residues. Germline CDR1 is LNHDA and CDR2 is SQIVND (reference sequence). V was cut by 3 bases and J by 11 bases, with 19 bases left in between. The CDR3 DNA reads TGTGCCAGTAGTATGGGGAAACCCTCCGGTCCGGCTTTCTTT. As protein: CASSMGKPSGPAFF. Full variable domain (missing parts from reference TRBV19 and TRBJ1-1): DGGITQSPKYLFRKEGQNVTLSCEQNLNHDAMYWYRQDPGQGLRLIYYSQIVNDFQKGDIAEGYSVSREKKESFPLTVTSAQKNPTAFYLCASSMGKPSGPAFFGQGTRLTVV.

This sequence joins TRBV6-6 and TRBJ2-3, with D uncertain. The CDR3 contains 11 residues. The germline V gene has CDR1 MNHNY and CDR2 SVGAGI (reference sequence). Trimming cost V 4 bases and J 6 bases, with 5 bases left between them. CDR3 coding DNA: TGTGCCAGCAGTTTGAAGGATACGCAGTATTTT. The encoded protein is CASSLKDTQYF.

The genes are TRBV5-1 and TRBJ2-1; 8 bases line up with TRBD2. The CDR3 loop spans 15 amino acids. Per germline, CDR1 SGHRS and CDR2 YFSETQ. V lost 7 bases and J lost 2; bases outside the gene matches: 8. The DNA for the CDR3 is TGCGCCAGCCGGGAGGGGGATATACCCTACAATGAGCAGTTCTTC. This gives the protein CASREGDIPYNEQFF.